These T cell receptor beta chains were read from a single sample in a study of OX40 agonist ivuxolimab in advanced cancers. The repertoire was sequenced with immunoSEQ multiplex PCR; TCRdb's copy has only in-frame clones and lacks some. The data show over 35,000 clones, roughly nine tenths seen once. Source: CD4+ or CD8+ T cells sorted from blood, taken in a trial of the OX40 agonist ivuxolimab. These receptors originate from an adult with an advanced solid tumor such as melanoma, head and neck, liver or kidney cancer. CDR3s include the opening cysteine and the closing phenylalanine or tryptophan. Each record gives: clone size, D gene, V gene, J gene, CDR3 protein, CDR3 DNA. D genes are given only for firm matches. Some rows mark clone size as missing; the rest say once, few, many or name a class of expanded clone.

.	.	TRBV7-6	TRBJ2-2	CASSLAPRNTGELFF	TGTGCCAGCAGCTTGGCACCTAGGAACACCGGGGAGCTGTTTTTT
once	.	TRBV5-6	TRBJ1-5	CASSFGQGYQPQHF	TGTGCCAGCAGCTTCGGGCAGGGCTATCAGCCCCAGCATTTT
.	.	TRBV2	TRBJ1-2	CASSEVAGAGYTF	TGTGCCAGCAGTGAGGTTGCAGGGGCCGGCTACACCTTC
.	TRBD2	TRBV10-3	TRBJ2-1	CAIREETSGGPNEQFF	TGTGCCATCAGGGAAGAGACTAGCGGGGGCCCCAATGAGCAGTTCTTC
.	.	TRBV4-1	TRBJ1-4	CASSQDRKLILFF	TGCGCCAGCAGCCAAGATAGGAAATTAATACTGTTTTTT
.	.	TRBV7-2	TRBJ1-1	CASSLEHRLMNTEAFF	TGTGCCAGCAGCTTAGAGCACAGGCTTATGAACACTGAAGCTTTCTTT
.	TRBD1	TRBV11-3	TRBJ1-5	CASSKTGTGKVVSNQPQHF	TGTGCCAGCAGCAAAACCGGGACAGGGAAAGTTGTTAGCAATCAGCCCCAGCATTTT
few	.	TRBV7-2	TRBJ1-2	CASSPNRGYYGYTF	TGTGCCAGCAGCCCTAACCGGGGCTATTATGGCTACACCTTC
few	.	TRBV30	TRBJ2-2	CAWGSYRTGELFF	TGTGCCTGGGGGAGCTATCGCACCGGGGAGCTGTTTTTT
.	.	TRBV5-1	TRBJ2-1	CASSLAGHEQFF	TGCGCCAGCAGCTTAGCCGGCCATGAGCAGTTCTTC
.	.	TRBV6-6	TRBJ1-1	CASSYVREMNTEAFF	TGTGCCAGCAGTTACGTCAGGGAGATGAACACTGAAGCTTTCTTT
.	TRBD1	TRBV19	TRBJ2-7	CASSIGTGNHEQYF	TGTGCCAGTAGTATCGGGACAGGGAACCACGAGCAGTACTTC
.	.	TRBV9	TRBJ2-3	CASSLRRGSDTQYF	TGTGCCAGCAGCCTACGGAGGGGGTCAGATACGCAGTATTTT
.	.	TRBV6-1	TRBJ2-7	CASSGHDPRGEQYF	TGTGCCAGCAGTGGACACGACCCAAGGGGCGAGCAGTACTTC
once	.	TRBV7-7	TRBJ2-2	CASSPTPGLNTGELFF	TGTGCTAGCAGCCCCACCCCGGGACTCAACACCGGGGAGCTGTTTTTT
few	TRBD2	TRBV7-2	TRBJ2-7	CASSPRAMTSGSSYEQYF	TGTGCCAGCAGCCCCCGAGCAATGACTAGCGGCAGCTCCTACGAGCAGTACTTC
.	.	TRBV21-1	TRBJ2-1	CASSKDLGGDEQFF	TGTGCCAGCAGCAAAGACCTAGGGGGTGATGAGCAGTTCTTC
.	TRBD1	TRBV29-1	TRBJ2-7	CSVEGGQGANEQYF	TGCAGCGTTGAAGGGGGACAGGGGGCCAACGAGCAGTACTTC
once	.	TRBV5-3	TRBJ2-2	CARSLVMRKNTGELFF	TGTGCCAGAAGCTTAGTTATGCGGAAGAACACCGGGGAGCTGTTTTTT